The 19 T cell receptor beta chains below were found in one sample sequenced in a study of glioma-infiltrating T cells. Amplification of TCR alpha and beta CDR3 regions from RNA used iRepertoire nested multiplex PCR. MiXCR was run by TCRdb on the multiplex PCR reads, yielding one entry per CDR3 protein. The sample has roughly 120,000 distinct CDR3 sequences, more than 20% seen once. Sequenced material: glioma tissue, nonneoplastic brain tissue, or PBMCs (not recorded which). The receptor set was obtained from a human donor with low-grade glioma or glioblastoma, undergoing nonglioma brain surgery, or in good health (not recorded which).

This clonotype was counted a few times. The chain employs TRBV24-1 and TRBJ2-2, with TRBD2 matching 14 bases. The germline CDR1 and CDR2 sequences are KGHDR and SFDVKD. V was clipped by 6 bases and J by 1 base; unmatched bases: 15. This CDR3 contains 21 residues. For the CDR3, the DNA is TGTGCCACCAGTCAGTACAGGGCGACTAGCGGGAGGGCCCAGAACACCGGGGAGCTGTTTTTT. It encodes CATSQYRATSGRAQNTGELFF.

V gene TRBV15 combines with J gene TRBJ2-1, with TRBD2 matching over 11 bases. Germline CDR1 reads LNHNV; CDR2 reads YYDKDF (reference sequence). J lost 8 bases, V lost 4 bases, and 10 bases had no gene match. This CDR3 is 16 amino acids long. The CDR3 reads CATSILAGGGIDEQFF. CDR3 sequence (DNA): TGTGCCACCAGCATCCTAGCGGGAGGTGGGATAGATGAGCAGTTCTTC.

There are many counts of this clonotype. This chain connects TRBV6-1 to TRBJ1-1; D is uncertain. Germline V CDR1 and CDR2: MNHNS, SASEGT. This CDR3 contains 13 residues. Trimming took off 5 bases at V and 3 bases at J, with 10 bases between the two ends. CDR3 sequence: CASSLERDTEAFF. The CDR3 coding sequence is TGTGCCAGCAGTCTTGAGCGGGACACTGAAGCTTTCTTT.

Note on this clonotype: A much larger clone is a single base away; this may be a read error. This chain joins TRBV4-2 and TRBJ2-7; tentative D call: TRBD1 (6 bases). The germline CDR1 and CDR2 sequences are LGHNA and YNFKEQ. Deletions cut 0 bases from V and 11 bases from J, with 20 bases between. The CDR3 totals 15 residues. In nucleotides, the CDR3 is TGTGCCAGCAGCCAAGAGCTCCACAGGGCCGCGGAGGAGTACTTC. This codes for CASSQELHRAAEEYF.

J is TRBJ2-2 and V is TRBV12-3 or TRBV12-4; 12 nucleotides line up with TRBD2. CDR3 length equals 16 residues. With 1 base clipped from V and 4 bases from J, the junction kept 1 base outside the gene matches. The CDR3 reads CASSLGLAGATGELFF. For the CDR3, the DNA is TGTGCCAGCAGTTTAGGACTAGCGGGAGCCACCGGGGAGCTGTTTTTT.

CDR3 sequence: CASSQERRDEQYF. For the CDR3, the DNA is TGCGCCAGCAGCCAAGAGCGCAGGGACGAGCAGTACTTC. The chain joins TRBV4-3 to TRBJ2-7; D perhaps matches TRBD1 (5 bases). V was shortened by 0 bases and J by 5 bases, with 8 bases between the two germline ends. CDR3 length: 13 residues. Looked up from germline, CDR1 is LGHNA and CDR2 is YSLEER.

The V gene is TRBV10-3, the J gene TRBJ2-7; D perhaps matches TRBD2 (5 bases). The V end lost 5 bases, the J end lost 5 bases, and 7 bases lay between the germline ends. Germline V gives CDR1 ENHRY, CDR2 SYGVKD. The CDR3 extends over 11 amino acids. The CDR3 bases are TGTGCCATCAGTTCGGGGAACGAGCAGTACTTC. Translated, it gives CAISSGNEQYF.

This clonotype showed up just once. A much larger clonotype is one base distant, so this may be a read error. The V gene is TRBV7-2, the J gene TRBJ2-5; no definite D call. In germline, CDR1 is SGHTA, CDR2 FQGNSA. There are 11 residues in the CDR3. The chain's CDR3 is CASSKQETKYF. In nucleotides, the CDR3 is TGTGCCAGCAGCAAACAAGAGACCAAGTACTTC.

Points on this clonotype: With a much larger clone just one base away, this may be a read error. The chain joins TRBV7-3 to TRBJ2-7; perhaps TRBD2 as D (5 bases). Germline V gene lookup returns CDR1 SGHTA and CDR2 FQGTGA. CDR3 length equals 13 residues. This CDR3 reads CASRLIEGGEQYF. The CDR3 coding sequence is TGTGCCAGCCGCTTAATAGAGGGTGGCGAGCAGTACTTC.

This clonotype was seen a handful of times. The V gene is TRBV10-3, the J gene TRBJ2-6; no clear D gene. Germline loops: CDR1 ENHRY, CDR2 SYGVKD. The CDR3 is 12 amino acids. V was pared by 8 bases and J by 2 bases, with 4 bases between. The CDR3, as DNA: TGTGCCATCTTGACTGGGGCCAACGTCCTGACTTTC. It encodes CAILTGANVLTF.

There are many counts of this clonotype. The chain links TRBV6-6 to TRBJ1-2; D is undetermined. Trimming took off 0 bases at V and 2 bases at J, with 7 bases between the two ends. CDR3 length: 14 residues. The V gene's germline CDR1 is MNHNY and CDR2 SVGAGI (reference sequence). CDR3 DNA sequence: TGTGCCAGCAGTTACTCAAAGGGAAACTATGGCTACACCTTC. Translated: CASSYSKGNYGYTF.

This clonotype was detected many times. CDR3 protein: CASSFNGAGTNEKLFF. CDR3 DNA: TGTGCCAGCAGTTTCAATGGGGCTGGGACTAATGAAAAACTGTTTTTT. The chain is built from TRBV28 and TRBJ1-4, with a weak D call TRBD1 (5 bases). The CDR3 has 16 residues. V was clipped by 3 bases and J by 2 bases, with 13 bases between them. CDR1 MDHEN and CDR2 SYDVKM come from the germline V gene.

This chain joins TRBV3-1 and TRBJ1-1, with D unclear. This CDR3 is built from 15 residues. V lost 1 base, J lost 6 bases, and 15 bases lay in between. The germline CDR1 and CDR2 sequences are LGHDT and YNNKEL (reference sequence). As DNA, the CDR3 is TGTGCCAGCAGCCAAGTCACCCTTGGGGAGGCTGAAGCTTTCTTT. Amino acids: CASSQVTLGEAEAFF.

This clonotype was counted between two and nine times. J is TRBJ2-7 and V is TRBV29-1; TRBD2 agrees at 8 bases. V was clipped by 5 bases and J by 6 bases; unmatched bases: 12. The CDR3 covers 14 residues. The germline V gene encodes CDR1 SQVTM and CDR2 ANQGSEA. The CDR3 region has the DNA TGCAGCGTTTCCGTTGGACTAGCTCCTCGCGAGCAGTACTTC. Protein: CSVSVGLAPREQYF.

The J gene is TRBJ2-7, the V gene TRBV12-3 or TRBV12-4; the D is unclear. V gave up 3 bases and J gave up 1 base, with 13 bases separating them. The CDR3 length is 15 residues. CDR3 loop: CASSFLTYGSYEQYF. CDR3 bases: TGTGCCAGCAGTTTTCTGACCTATGGATCCTACGAGCAGTACTTC.

As regards this clonotype: One end of the junction varies from germline; a read error may be responsible. The rearrangement joins TRBV10-3 to TRBJ2-3; the D gene could be TRBD1 or TRBD2 (5 bases each). CDR1 is ENHRY and CDR2 is SYGVKD in the germline V gene. This CDR3 is built from 14 residues. This chain's CDR3 is CALRAGRGPAPPSF. Written as DNA, the CDR3 is TGTGCCCTCCGTGCGGGTCGGGGCCCCGCTCCGCCGTCTTTT.

V and J are TRBV4-3 and TRBJ1-5; D might be TRBD1 (6 bases). V lost 1 base to trimming and J lost 0 bases, with 16 bases between them. Germline V gives CDR1 LGHNA, CDR2 YSLEER. The CDR3 runs to 18 residues. The CDR3 reads CASSQVIRTANSNQPQHF. DNA for the CDR3: TGCGCCAGCAGCCAAGTAATCAGGACAGCTAATAGCAATCAGCCCCAGCATTTT.

This rearrangement joins TRBV9 to TRBJ2-1, with no clear D. The germline V gene encodes CDR1 SGDLS and CDR2 YYNGEE. The CDR3 is 14 residues long. V was trimmed by 0 bases and J by 6 bases, leaving 10 bases between them. The CDR3 sequence: CASSVGAPGNEQFF. The DNA of the CDR3 is TGTGCCAGCAGCGTAGGGGCCCCCGGCAATGAGCAGTTCTTC.

With regard to this clonotype: This may be a read error: a much more frequent sequence differs by one nucleotide. The rearrangement uses TRBV7-2 and TRBJ1-5; D is undetermined. The CDR3 has 13 amino acids. The germline V gene has CDR1 SGHTA and CDR2 FQGNSA. Between the trimmed V and J ends, which lost 3 bases and 2 bases, there was a span of 5 bases. The CDR3 DNA reads TGTGCCAGCAGCTTTTCCGGCAATCAGCCCCAGCATTTT. This gives the protein CASSFSGNQPQHF. The complete variable domain, with remaining parts taken from reference TRBV7-2 and TRBJ1-5, reads GAGVSQSPSNKVTEKGKDVELRCDPISGHTALYWYRQSLGQGLEFLIYFQGNSAPDKSGLPSDRFSAERTGGSVSTLTIQRTQQEDSAVYLCASSFSGNQPQHFGDGTRLSIL.